The 3 T cell receptor beta chains presented below share a single source sample, sequenced in a study of T cell changes during pregnancy in multiple sclerosis. Profiled with immunoSEQ multiplex PCR; TCRdb holds only in-frame clones, not every one. This repertoire shows some 46,000 clones, about 92% found once; its top ten account for approximately 1.3%. Sequenced sample: peripheral blood. Receptors were obtained from a female donor with multiple sclerosis, enrolled in a pregnancy study.

The chain links TRBV18 to TRBJ1-2; D is undetermined. The CDR3 totals 13 residues. V was pared by 3 bases and J by 4 bases, with 9 bases between. Germline V CDR1 and CDR2: KGHSH, LQKENI. The CDR3 protein is CASSPPSGYGYTF. The CDR3 DNA reads TGTGCCAGCTCACCCCCATCCGGCTATGGCTACACCTTC.

The chain is built from TRBV10-2 and TRBJ1-3, with TRBD1 matching 7 bases. J was trimmed by 3 bases and V by 5 bases; bases with no gene match: 4. CDR1 and CDR2 (germline): WSHSY, SAAADI. CDR3 length: 14 residues. The CDR3: CASSRGLDGNTIYF. CDR3 DNA: TGCGCCAGCAGTAGGGGGCTAGATGGAAACACCATATATTTT.

The chain recombines TRBV5-1 with TRBJ2-7; possible D gene TRBD2, 5 bases. V shed 6 bases and J shed 1 base, with 14 bases lying between them. Germline values: CDR1 SGHRS, CDR2 YFSETQ. This CDR3 has 14 amino acids. The chain's CDR3 is CASTQAGPSYEQYF. CDR3 DNA: TGCGCCAGCACCCAGGCGGGTCCATCCTACGAGCAGTACTTC. The full variable domain, completed using reference TRBV5-1 and TRBJ2-7, is KAGVTQTPRYLIKTRGQQVTLSCSPISGHRSVSWYQQTPGQGLQFLFEYFSETQRNKGNFPGRFSGRQFSNSRSEMNVSTLELGDSALYLCASTQAGPSYEQYFGPGTRLTVT.